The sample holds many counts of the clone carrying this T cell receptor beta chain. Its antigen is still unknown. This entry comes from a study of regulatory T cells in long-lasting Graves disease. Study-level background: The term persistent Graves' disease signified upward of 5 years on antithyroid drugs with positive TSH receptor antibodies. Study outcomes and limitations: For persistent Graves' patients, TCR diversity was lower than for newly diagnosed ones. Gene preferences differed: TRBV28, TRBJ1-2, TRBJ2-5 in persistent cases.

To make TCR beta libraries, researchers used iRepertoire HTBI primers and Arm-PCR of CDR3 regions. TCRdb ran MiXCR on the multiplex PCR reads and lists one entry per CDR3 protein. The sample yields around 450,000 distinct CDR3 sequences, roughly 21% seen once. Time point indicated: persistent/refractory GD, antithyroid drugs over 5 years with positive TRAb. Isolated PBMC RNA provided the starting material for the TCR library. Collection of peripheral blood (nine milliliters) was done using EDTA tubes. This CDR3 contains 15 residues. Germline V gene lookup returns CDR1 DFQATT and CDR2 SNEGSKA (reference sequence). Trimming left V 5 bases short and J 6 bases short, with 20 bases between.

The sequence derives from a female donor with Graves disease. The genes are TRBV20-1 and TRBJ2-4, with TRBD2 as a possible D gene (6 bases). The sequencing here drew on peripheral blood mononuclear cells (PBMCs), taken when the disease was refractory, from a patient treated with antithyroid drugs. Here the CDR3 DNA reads TGCAGTGCTGCTCCCTTAGGGGAGGCGCGAAACATTCAGTACTTC. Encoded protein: CSAAPLGEARNIQYF.